This T cell receptor (beta chain) was captured in a study of T cell responses to AZD1222 COVID-19 vaccine (dated by TCRdb to about 2021). For the study in its entirety: AZD1222 recipients whose second dose came at about 4 weeks and those whose second dose came at about 12 weeks were combined into one group, since spike-specific TCR depth and breadth did not differ between the two schedules. A total of just over 230 trial participants underwent TCR sequencing, of whom 207 had received two doses of AZD1222 and some 26 had received two doses of the MenACWY control vaccine. Enrollment into the trials was organized by age into subgroups of 18-55, 56-69 and 70-plus years, and those subgroups contained roughly 140, 27 and 60 TCR-sequenced participants, respectively.

The CDR3 goes from the cysteine to the phenylalanine over 14 residues. CDR3 DNA only is kept here, 42 bases in frame from base 1. Trimming removed 3 bases from V and 8 bases from J, leaving 15 bases between the germline ends. CDR1 MNHEY and CDR2 SVGAGI are derived from the germline V gene. The CDR3 regions of human TCRbeta chains were analyzed by immunosequencing. Per the original workflow: Repertoire TCRs were checked for matches against a reference library of SARS-CoV-2-specific TCRs that had been generated using the MIRA antigen-specificity platform. Breadth was defined as the fraction of unique TCRs that were SARS-CoV-2-associated. Depth was defined as the fraction of total T cells that were SARS-CoV-2-associated. Each spike-specific TCR was assigned to its reactive spike region and to a CD4 or CD8 class using the MIRA data. Log10-transformed breadth and depth values were compared by one-way ANOVA with Sidak's multiple comparisons tests. TCRdb mirrors the immuneACCESS table, restricted to in-frame sequences. Some clones are absent from its copies; in checked studies, under half trace to an unresolved V gene, and the reason for the others is unknown. The V and J calls and clone size come from that table; D and trimming were worked out from the DNA. For this sample there are approximately 120,000 clones; about 93% appear just once. The ten largest clones capture approximately 0.85% of the sample.

What the research found in general, with its limitations: Epitopes outside the regions mutated in the B.1.351 and B.1.1.7 variants were reportedly recognized by nearly half of the unique spike-specific TCRs. Only 5 to 7 AZD1222 recipients were SARS-CoV-2 seropositive at baseline, limiting conclusions about previously exposed vaccinees. Participants were mostly white British, with more females than males. The authors suggested clonal diversity may have been underestimated. Because no day 14 peak-response samples were available, repertoires were characterized only after the peak T cell response. CD4 TCRs associated with the vaccine covered the entire spike protein, and the dominant responses were in regions 160-218 and 743-854. A significant rise in spike-specific TCR breadth and depth was observed after two AZD1222 doses relative to day 0 and relative to MenACWY recipients. The 56-69-year group was small, and its depth increase did not reach significance, likely because of low power.

As concerns this clone: What antigen it recognizes has not been identified. No base qualities exist here, and no much larger clone lies one base off it.

The time point label of this sample denotes: baseline before first vaccination. Vaccinee samples were obtained from the UK trials COV001 and COV002, which included a single-blind randomized controlled phase 2/3 trial of AZD1222 (ChAdOx1 nCoV-19) in healthy adults. Trial participant PBMC samples were collected at day 0 and day 28 after the second dose for TCRbeta chain sequencing. The receptor comes from an adult in good health. Sequences were derived from peripheral blood, sampled on day 0 of AZD1222 vaccination. Rearrangement joined TRBV6-5 to TRBJ2-3, with no reliable assignment of the D segment. The CDR3 corresponds to CASSYQRTESTQYF. The nucleotides read TGTGCCAGCAGTTATCAAAGGACCGAGAGTACGCAGTATTTT.